The sequence of this T cell receptor beta chain was determined in a study of response to subunit inactivated influenza vaccine. TCRdb itself ran the RT-PCR reads through MiXCR, one entry per CDR3 protein. The sample lists around 570,000 distinct CDR3 sequences; under 9% were seen once. This clonotype has only a few counts. The TCR originated in a man aged 50-75 years who received an inactivated influenza vaccine. The material sequenced was PBMCs from blood, taken roughly 24 months after vaccination.

CDR3 DNA sequence: TGCAGTGCTAGAGAGAGACAGGGGGTTGTTCAGCCCCAGCATTTT. This codes for CSARERQGVVQPQHF. The rearrangement uses TRBV20-1 and TRBJ1-5, with 9 positions matching TRBD1. V lost 0 bases, J lost 6 bases, and 6 bases stayed unmatched. This CDR3 comprises 15 residues. The V gene's germline CDR1 is DFQATT and CDR2 SNEGSKA (reference sequence).